This T cell receptor beta chain is drawn from a study of blood T cell repertoires in COVID-19. Data came from immunoSEQ multiplex PCR; TCRdb stores just in-frame clones and leaves some out. The repertoire includes about 210,000 clones, over 80% of them detected once, and 6.5% to 9.5% sits in the top ten. The CDR3 spans 16 residues. The ends were cut back, 6 bases at V and 0 bases at J, with 17 bases in the middle. Per germline, CDR1 MNHEY and CDR2 SVGEGT. This clonotype originated in a woman aged 60 to 75 with COVID-19, enrolled during active disease. The V gene is TRBV6-2 or TRBV6-3, the J gene TRBJ1-2, with D possibly being TRBD1 (6 bases). The sample comprised peripheral blood. CDR3 in DNA: TGTGCCAGCAGCCATCTCGGGGACACCGCTAACTATGGCTACACCTTC. This gives the protein CASSHLGDTANYGYTF.